A single sample gave rise to the 29 T cell receptor beta chains below, sequenced in a study of blood T cell repertoires in COVID-19. Profiled with immunoSEQ multiplex PCR; TCRdb holds only in-frame clones, not every one. The data contain about 200,000 clones, around 82% of them singletons. Input material: PBMCs or T cells enriched from blood (not recorded which). The receptors come from a middle-aged woman with acute COVID-19.

The genes are TRBV3-1 (or the pseudogene TRBV3-2) and TRBJ1-2; a weak D match, TRBD1 (6 bases). The CDR3 spans 13 residues. V was shortened by 4 bases and J by 7 bases, with 13 bases between the two germline ends. Germline values: CDR1 LGHDT, CDR2 YNNKEL (reference sequence). This CDR3 is CASSPTGYGGYTF. The DNA for the CDR3 is TGTGCCAGCAGCCCTACAGGGTACGGTGGCTACACCTTC.

This chain uses TRBV10-3 with TRBJ1-5; D not certain. The CDR3 totals 12 residues. Trimming removed 3 bases from V and 11 bases from J, with 11 bases in between. CDR1 and CDR2 from the germline V gene are ENHRY and SYGVKD. The CDR3 loop reads CAISDSQKSQHF. The CDR3 nucleotides are TGTGCCATCAGTGACTCCCAGAAGTCCCAGCATTTT.

The V call is TRBV5-1, the J call TRBJ1-4; D gene ambiguous. The CDR3 consists of 16 residues. Germline CDR1 SGHRS, CDR2 YFSETQ. V lost 1 base to trimming and J lost 0 bases, with 10 bases between them. In nucleotides, the CDR3 is TGCGCCAGCAGCTTGTGGGCCACATCAACTAATGAAAAACTGTTTTTT. It is translated as CASSLWATSTNEKLFF.

V is TRBV28 and J is TRBJ1-4; a weak D match, TRBD1 (6 bases). CDR1 and CDR2 (germline): MDHEN, SYDVKM. With 5 bases removed from V and 2 bases from J, the gap between germline ends came to 12 bases. The CDR3 extends over 15 amino acids. The CDR3 spells CASSEYRETNEKLFF. The CDR3 DNA follows: TGTGCCAGCAGTGAGTACAGGGAGACTAATGAAAAACTGTTTTTT.

The V gene is TRBV6-6, the J gene TRBJ2-7; D perhaps matches TRBD1 (6 bases). The CDR3 extends over 13 amino acids. Between the trimmed V and J ends, which lost 6 bases and 3 bases, there was a span of 12 bases. Germline-derived CDR1 and CDR2 are MNHNY and SVGAGI (reference sequence). The CDR3 reads CASSPGEIYEQYF. CDR3 DNA: TGTGCCAGCAGCCCAGGGGAGATCTACGAGCAGTACTTC.

Turning to this clone: One end of the junction varies from germline; a read error may be responsible. V and J are TRBV7-7 and TRBJ2-2, with TRBD1 matching 8 bases. The CDR3 extends over 15 amino acids. The V gene's germline CDR1 is SSHAT and CDR2 FNYEAQ (reference sequence). The CDR3 nucleotides are TGTGCTAGCAGCTTGACTGGGACAGGCACCGGGGAGCTGTTTTTT. Protein sequence: CASSLTGTGTGELFF. Variable domain in full (rest from reference TRBV7-7 and TRBJ2-2): GAGVSQSPRYKVTKRGQDVTLRCDPISSHATLYWYQQALGQGPEFLTYFNYEAQPDKSGLPSDRFSAERPEGSISTLTIQRTEQRDSAMYRCASSLTGTGTGELFFGEGSRLTVL.

The chain recombines TRBV9 with TRBJ1-3, with TRBD1 matching 10 bases. Per germline, CDR1 SGDLS and CDR2 YYNGEE. This CDR3 region has 15 residues. J lost 6 bases, V lost 5 bases, and 8 bases had no gene match. CDR3 coding DNA: TGTGCCAGCAGTGTGGACAGGGGGAAAGAAAACACCATATATTTT. Its protein product is CASSVDRGKENTIYF.

This rearrangement joins TRBV4-1 to TRBJ1-1, with D uncertain. Trimming shortened V by 1 base and J by 0 bases, and 12 bases separated the two germline ends. There are 16 residues in the CDR3. The germline gives CDR1 MGHRA, CDR2 YSYEKL. CDR3: CASSQGQVHVNTEAFF. The CDR3 DNA follows: TGCGCCAGCAGCCAAGGTCAGGTTCATGTGAACACTGAAGCTTTCTTT.

This clone was seen once. The rearrangement uses TRBV5-1 and TRBJ2-7; 9 bases line up with TRBD1. Germline V gene data show CDR1 as SGHRS and CDR2 as YFSETQ. With 1 base clipped from V and 5 bases from J, the junction kept 7 bases outside the gene matches. The CDR3 runs 15 residues. The CDR3, as DNA: TGCGCCAGCAGCTTGACCGGGACAGGGTTAAACGAGCAGTACTTC. It translates to CASSLTGTGLNEQYF. The full variable domain, its missing parts supplied by reference TRBV5-1 and TRBJ2-7, is KAGVTQTPRYLIKTRGQQVTLSCSPISGHRSVSWYQQTPGQGLQFLFEYFSETQRNKGNFPGRFSGRQFSNSRSEMNVSTLELGDSALYLCASSLTGTGLNEQYFGPGTRLTVT.

The chain uses TRBV27 and TRBJ1-1; 8 bases match TRBD1. CDR1 is MNHEY and CDR2 is SMNVEV in the germline V gene (reference sequence). The CDR3 length is 14 residues. V lost 8 bases, J lost 3 bases, and 8 bases stayed unmatched. The CDR3 DNA follows: TGTGCCAGCGGACGCCAGGGGGCGTACACTGAAGCTTTCTTT. It is translated as CASGRQGAYTEAFF.

This clone was picked up a small number of times. The genes are TRBV7-3 and TRBJ2-5; possible D gene TRBD2, 7 bases. Trimming removed 1 base at V and 1 base at J, with 10 bases between. There are 15 residues in the CDR3. The germline V gene encodes CDR1 SGHTA and CDR2 FQGTGA. The CDR3 coding sequence is TGTGCCAGCAGCTTAATACGGGGGGCCCAAGAGACCCAGTACTTC. This translates into CASSLIRGAQETQYF.

This rearrangement joins TRBV6-5 to TRBJ2-5; D perhaps matches TRBD1 (5 bases). Germline CDR1 reads MNHEY; CDR2 reads SVGAGI. The CDR3 covers 12 residues. V was trimmed by 8 bases and J by 2 bases, leaving 9 bases between them. Here the CDR3 DNA reads TGTGCCAGCGGGGCGGTGCAAGAGACCCAGTACTTC. This encodes CASGAVQETQYF.

The chain couples TRBV28 to TRBJ1-5; D might be TRBD1 (6 bases). V was shortened by 6 bases and J by 0 bases, with 21 bases between the two germline ends. The CDR3 has 18 residues. CDR1 and CDR2 from the germline V gene are MDHEN and SYDVKM. The CDR3 nucleotides are TGTGCCAGCAGACATGCAGGACAGAAGTACTATAGCAATCAGCCCCAGCATTTT. The encoded protein is CASRHAGQKYYSNQPQHF.

The chain links TRBV6-1 to TRBJ1-2; tentatively, D is TRBD1 (6 bases). Germline V gene data show CDR1 as MNHNS and CDR2 as SASEGT. This CDR3 region has 12 residues. V was cut by 2 bases and J by 8 bases, with 9 bases left in between. The CDR3 reads CASSEQGWGYTF. The CDR3 DNA is TGTGCCAGCAGTGAACAGGGGTGGGGCTACACCTTC.

The chain combines TRBV2 with TRBJ1-2; 10 positions agree with TRBD1. The CDR3 is made up of 15 amino acids. The V gene's germline CDR1 is SNHLY and CDR2 FYNNEI. The V gene end was trimmed by 7 bases and the J gene end by 4 bases; junction bases not matched to a gene: 9. The CDR3 is CASIGWDRGGYGYTF. CDR3 nucleotides: TGTGCCAGCATCGGATGGGACAGGGGTGGCTATGGCTACACCTTC.

The V and J genes are TRBV2 and TRBJ2-6; D is perhaps TRBD1 (7 bases). Trimming pared 11 bases from V and 0 bases from J, leaving 14 bases between. Germline CDR1 SNHLY, CDR2 FYNNEI. CDR3 length: 15 residues. CDR3 nucleotide sequence: TGTGCCGCGGCAGGGGGGACCTCTGGGGCCAACGTCCTGACTTTC. It is translated as CAAAGGTSGANVLTF.

V and J are TRBV28 and TRBJ2-7, with D perhaps matching TRBD1 (6 bases). Between the trimmed V and J ends, which lost 6 bases and 6 bases, there was a span of 18 bases. Germline V gene sequence: CDR1 MDHEN, CDR2 SYDVKM. This CDR3 has 14 amino acids. In DNA form, the CDR3 reads TGTGCCAGCAGACCTACAGGGTCAGTATCCGAGCAGTACTTC. Translating gives CASRPTGSVSEQYF.

This sequence joins TRBV7-6 and TRBJ2-7; D uncertain. The CDR3 has 14 residues. Germline V gene data show CDR1 as SGHVS and CDR2 as FNYEAQ. Between the trimmed V and J ends, which lost 1 base and 1 base, there was a span of 8 bases. CDR3 sequence: CASSLVVSSYEQYF. Written as DNA, the CDR3 is TGTGCCAGCAGCTTAGTCGTTTCTTCCTACGAGCAGTACTTC.

There are a few counts of this clone. V gene TRBV3-1 (or the pseudogene TRBV3-2) combines with J gene TRBJ2-3; 7 positions match TRBD2. From germline, CDR1 is LGHDT and CDR2 YNNKEL (reference sequence). The CDR3 is made up of 15 amino acids. With V trimmed by 5 bases and J by 5 bases, 10 bases remained unmatched. The CDR3 nucleotides read TGTGCCAGCAGCGGGGGGGAGTGGGTAAAAGATACGCAGTATTTT. This sequence encodes CASSGGEWVKDTQYF.

This chain links TRBV28 with TRBJ1-1; D is perhaps TRBD1 (5 bases). The germline V gene has CDR1 MDHEN and CDR2 SYDVKM. The CDR3 runs 12 residues. Trimming took 8 bases from V and 5 from J, leaving 12 bases between them. This CDR3 reads CASAAGRTEAFF. In DNA, the CDR3 is TGTGCCAGCGCTGCAGGGCGGACTGAAGCTTTCTTT.

J is TRBJ1-5 and V is TRBV24-1; D may be TRBD1 (5 bases). The CDR3 totals 13 residues. V lost 7 bases and J lost 2, with 8 bases in between. The germline CDR1 and CDR2 sequences are KGHDR and SFDVKD. This CDR3 is CATRGTGNQPQHF. The DNA for the CDR3 is TGTGCCACCAGGGGGACTGGCAATCAGCCCCAGCATTTT.

J is TRBJ2-5 and V is TRBV11-1, with 11 bases matching TRBD2. The CDR3 is 14 amino acids. Germline V gene lookup returns CDR1 SGHAT and CDR2 FQDESV (reference sequence). Trimming cost V 9 bases and J 2 bases; bases outside gene matches: 5. The CDR3 DNA is TGTGCCAGGGGACTAGCGGAGTCACAAGAGACCCAGTACTTC. Translated: CARGLAESQETQYF. Drawing the rest from reference TRBV11-1 and TRBJ2-5, the complete variable domain is EAEVAQSPRYKITEKSQAVAFWCDPISGHATLYWYRQILGQGPELLVQFQDESVVDDSQLPKDRFSAERLKGVDSTLKIQPAELGDSAMYLCARGLAESQETQYFGPGTRLLVL.

The chain recombines TRBV30 with TRBJ2-5; 11 bases are a match to TRBD2. The CDR3 runs 14 residues. V lost 4 bases to trimming and J lost 5 bases; unmatched junction nucleotides: 6. Germline-derived CDR1 and CDR2 are GTSNPN and SVGIG (reference sequence). The CDR3 region has the DNA TGTGCCTGGACTAGCGGGAGGACGGGTGAGACCCAGTACTTC. Its protein is CAWTSGRTGETQYF.

With regard to this clone: This same CDR3 is encoded by further DNA sequences in the sample. This sequence joins TRBV4-3 and TRBJ1-3; perhaps TRBD1 as D (6 bases). CDR1 LGHNA and CDR2 YSLEER come from the germline V gene. This CDR3 has 16 amino acids. V lost 0 bases to trimming and J lost 4 bases, with 13 bases between them. The DNA of the CDR3 is TGCGCCAGCAGCCAAGATCGGCGGGGGCGCGGAAACACCATATATTTT. This sequence encodes CASSQDRRGRGNTIYF.

The J gene is TRBJ1-1, the V gene TRBV4-3, with D possibly being TRBD1 (6 bases). The V end lost 2 bases, the J end lost 10 bases, and 11 bases lay between the germline ends. Looked up from germline, CDR1 is LGHNA and CDR2 is YSLEER. This CDR3 spans 12 amino acids. The CDR3 loop is CASSQMGARAFF. Here the CDR3 DNA reads TGCGCCAGCAGCCAAATGGGGGCACGAGCTTTCTTT.

The chain carries TRBV19 and TRBJ1-6; TRBD1 matches at 7 bases. The CDR3 is 15 residues long. Germline V CDR1 and CDR2: LNHDA, SQIVND (reference sequence). The trim removed 5 bases at V and 8 bases at J, leaving 9 bases unmatched. The CDR3 spells CASSQQGIRDSPLHF. CDR3 DNA sequence: TGTGCCAGTAGTCAACAGGGGATCAGAGATTCACCCCTCCACTTT.

The chain combines TRBV6-5 with TRBJ1-1, with D tentatively TRBD1 (5 bases). Trimming left V 2 bases short and J 1 base short, with 8 bases between. Germline V CDR1 and CDR2: MNHEY, SVGAGI. The CDR3 consists of 14 residues. CDR3 protein: CASSYRGRNTEAFF. CDR3 nucleotide sequence: TGTGCCAGCAGTTACAGGGGAAGGAACACTGAAGCTTTCTTT.

The chain joins TRBV19 to TRBJ1-5; unclear D gene. With 5 bases removed from V and 5 bases from J, the gap between germline ends came to 22 bases. The CDR3 sequence is 17 residues long. Germline assignment: CDR1 LNHDA and CDR2 SQIVND (reference sequence). CDR3 amino acids: CASSSIEGGLVYQPQHF. The CDR3 region has the DNA TGTGCCAGTAGTTCCATTGAAGGAGGATTGGTATATCAGCCCCAGCATTTT. The complete variable domain, with remaining parts taken from reference TRBV19 and TRBJ1-5, reads DGGITQSPKYLFRKEGQNVTLSCEQNLNHDAMYWYRQDPGQGLRLIYYSQIVNDFQKGDIAEGYSVSREKKESFPLTVTSAQKNPTAFYLCASSSIEGGLVYQPQHFGDGTRLSIL.

Comments on this clone: The junction and the germline gene differ at one end; a read error may be behind it. The CDR3 DNA reads TGTGCCAGCTCACCGTGGAACAGGACCAATCCGAAATATTTT. Its translation: CASSPWNRTNPKYF. The V and J genes are TRBV18 and TRBJ1-4, with D possibly TRBD1 on 5 matching bases. The CDR3 loop spans 14 amino acids. Looked up from germline, CDR1 is KGHSH and CDR2 is LQKENI.